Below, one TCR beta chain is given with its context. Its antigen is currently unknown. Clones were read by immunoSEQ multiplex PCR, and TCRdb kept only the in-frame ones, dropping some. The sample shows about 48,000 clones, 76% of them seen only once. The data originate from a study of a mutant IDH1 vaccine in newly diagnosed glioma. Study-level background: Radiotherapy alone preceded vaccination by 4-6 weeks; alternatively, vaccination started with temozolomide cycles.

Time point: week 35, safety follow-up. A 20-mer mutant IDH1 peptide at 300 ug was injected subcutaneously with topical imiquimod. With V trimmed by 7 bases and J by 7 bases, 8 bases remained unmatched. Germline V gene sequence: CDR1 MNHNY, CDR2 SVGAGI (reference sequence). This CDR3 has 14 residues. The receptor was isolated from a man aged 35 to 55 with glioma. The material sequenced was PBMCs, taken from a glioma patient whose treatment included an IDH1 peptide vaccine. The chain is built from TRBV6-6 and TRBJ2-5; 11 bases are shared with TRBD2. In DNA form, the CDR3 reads TGTGCCAGCACGGGGACTAGCGGAGGGGGGACCCAGTACTTC. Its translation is CASTGTSGGGTQYF.